Presented here are 23 T cell receptor beta chains from one specimen sequenced in a study of blood T cells in healthy people across ages. The use of a sample-barcoded 5' primer and a J-beta primer mix characterized a second PCR of roughly 6 to 11 cycles. TCRdb re-called the 5' RACE reads through MiXCR, storing one row per CDR3 protein. This sample has approximately 850,000 distinct CDR3 sequences; roughly 50% occur once, and the top ten carry around 20%. Specimen: blood. The receptors shown here come from a man aged 30 to 39 in good health.

CDR3 sequence reads: CASSQSVTGRNSPLHF. CDR3 nucleotide sequence: TGTGCCAGCAGCCAGAGCGTCACAGGGAGGAATTCACCCCTCCACTTT. This rearrangement joins TRBV11-2 to TRBJ1-6; TRBD1 might be the D (6 bases). Per the germline V gene, CDR1 is SGHAT and CDR2 is FQNNGV. This CDR3 spans 16 amino acids. V was pared by 5 bases and J by 7 bases, with 18 bases between.

Turning to this clonotype: The junction departs from the called germline gene at one end, perhaps through a read error. V gene TRBV12-3 or TRBV12-4 combines with J gene TRBJ2-7; TRBD1 is a possible D gene (6 bases). The CDR3 consists of 14 residues. CDR3 sequence reads: CACSSTGSVSEQYF. The CDR3 nucleotides read TGTGCCTGCAGTTCGACAGGTTCTGTATCCGAGCAGTACTTC.

The gene calls are TRBV20-1 and TRBJ2-2; TRBD2 is a possible D gene (5 bases). V was cut by 6 bases and J by 5 bases, with 22 bases left in between. The CDR3 covers 16 residues. The V gene's germline CDR1 is DFQATT and CDR2 SNEGSKA (reference sequence). The CDR3 sequence is CSARATDHWDTGELFF. The CDR3 DNA follows: TGCAGTGCGAGGGCTACAGACCATTGGGATACCGGGGAGCTGTTTTTT.

The rearrangement joins TRBV6-1 to TRBJ1-2; the D is unclear. V was pared by 6 bases and J by 4 bases, with 18 bases between. The CDR3 runs 15 residues. Germline loops: CDR1 MNHNS, CDR2 SASEGT. CDR3 amino acids: CASSTGGLVSYGYTF. DNA of the CDR3: TGTGCCAGCAGCACCGGAGGTCTGGTTAGCTATGGCTACACCTTC.

This chain joins TRBV12-3 or TRBV12-4 and TRBJ1-2; unclear D gene. V was trimmed by 6 bases and J by 2 bases, leaving 7 bases between them. This CDR3 has 12 amino acids. The CDR3 DNA is TGTGCCAGCAGGCTAATAAACTATGGCTACACCTTC. Its translation: CASRLINYGYTF.

The chain combines TRBV12-3 or TRBV12-4 with TRBJ2-2, with a tentative D call TRBD2 (5 bases). Trimming stripped 6 bases from V and 7 bases from J, with 15 bases between. CDR3 length: 14 amino acids. The CDR3 reads CASSRGILDGELFF. The CDR3 coding sequence is TGTGCCAGCAGCAGAGGGATCCTGGACGGGGAGCTGTTTTTT.

The chain couples TRBV11-2 to TRBJ2-3; 9 nucleotides match TRBD2. Trimming removed 1 base from V and 2 bases from J; junction bases left unmatched: 4. CDR1 SGHAT and CDR2 FQNNGV come from the germline V gene. There are 16 residues in the CDR3. This CDR3 is CASSLGLAATTDTQYF. The DNA for the CDR3 is TGTGCCAGCAGCTTAGGACTAGCGGCCACCACAGATACGCAGTATTTT. The full variable domain, rest sourced from reference TRBV11-2 and TRBJ2-3, is EAGVAQSPRYKIIEKRQSVAFWCNPISGHATLYWYQQILGQGPKLLIQFQNNGVVDDSQLPKDRFSAERLKGVDSTLKIQPAKLEDSAVYLCASSLGLAATTDTQYFGPGTRLTVL.

The chain has TRBV29-1 and TRBJ2-1, with D possibly TRBD2 on 6 matching bases. Germline loops: CDR1 SQVTM, CDR2 ANQGSEA. With 4 bases removed from V and 13 bases from J, the gap between germline ends came to 20 bases. The CDR3 runs to 13 residues. The CDR3 nucleotides are TGCAGCGTTGCCGAGGACTGGAGGGAGACCCAGTTCTTC. The encoded protein is CSVAEDWRETQFF.

The V gene is TRBV7-9, the J gene TRBJ2-5; perhaps TRBD1 as D (6 bases). Matching the DNA end better, TRBJ2-7 makes the J call doubtful. The CDR3 runs 15 residues. Germline loops: CDR1 SEHNR, CDR2 FQNEAQ (reference sequence). The CDR3 here is CASSLAIGRGFEQYF. As DNA, the CDR3 is TGTGCCAGCAGCTTAGCTATTGGCAGGGGCTTCGAGCAGTACTTC.

The rearrangement joins TRBV6-2 or TRBV6-3 to TRBJ2-1, with D tentatively TRBD1 or TRBD2 (5 bases each). The CDR3 extends over 16 amino acids. Between the trimmed V and J ends, which lost 6 bases and 5 bases, there was a span of 20 bases. Germline lookup yields CDR1 MNHEY and CDR2 SVGEGT. For the CDR3, the DNA is TGTGCCAGCAGGAAGGCCCTTGCCGGGACGGACAATGAGCAGTTCTTC. This sequence encodes CASRKALAGTDNEQFF.

This clonotype has a handful of counts. The V gene is TRBV29-1, the J gene TRBJ1-1, with D uncertain. Germline V gene lookup returns CDR1 SQVTM and CDR2 ANQGSEA. Trimming cost V 7 bases and J 4 bases, with 13 bases left between them. The CDR3 totals 12 residues. CDR3 DNA: TGCAGCGCAACTTTAGGTATCACTGAAGCTTTCTTT. Translation: CSATLGITEAFF.

The chain combines TRBV6-2 or TRBV6-3 with TRBJ2-1; D not resolved. Germline CDR1 reads MNHEY; CDR2 reads SVGEGT. The CDR3 is 12 amino acids. Trimming cost V 4 bases and J 9 bases, with 10 bases left between them. The DNA of the CDR3 is TGTGCCAGCAGTTCACCGTGGGCTGAGCAGTTCTTC. Translation: CASSSPWAEQFF.

In its sample, this clonotype was seen many times. The chain recombines TRBV20-1 with TRBJ2-1; 7 bases map to TRBD2. CDR3 size: 15 residues. The germline CDR1 and CDR2 sequences are DFQATT and SNEGSKA (reference sequence). Trimming at V came to 3 bases and at J to 10 bases, leaving 15 bases not matched to a gene. In DNA, the CDR3 is TGCAGTGCTAGTATGGAGCGGGACGTCCCGCTGGAGCAGTTCTTC. It specifies CSASMERDVPLEQFF.

V is TRBV29-1 and J is TRBJ2-7; 10 nucleotides agree with TRBD1. Trimming took 8 bases from V and 5 from J; bases not matched to a gene: 6. From germline, CDR1 is SQVTM and CDR2 ANQGSEA. The CDR3 consists of 12 residues. CDR3 sequence reads: CSSRQGANEQYF. In nucleotides, the CDR3 is TGCAGCTCTAGACAGGGGGCGAACGAGCAGTACTTC.

This chain joins TRBV29-1 and TRBJ2-1; D not resolved. CDR3 length equals 13 residues. CDR1 is SQVTM and CDR2 is ANQGSEA in the germline V gene. V gave up 3 bases and J gave up 3 bases, with 9 bases separating them. The CDR3 is CSVDLRHYNEQFF. The CDR3 coding sequence is TGCAGCGTTGATTTGCGCCACTACAATGAGCAGTTCTTC.

J is TRBJ1-2 and V is TRBV28, with TRBD1 identical over 9 bases. J gave up 6 bases and V 2 bases, and 7 bases lay outside the gene matches. Per the germline V gene, CDR1 is MDHEN and CDR2 is SYDVKM. The CDR3 is 15 residues long. The CDR3 loop reads CASSLRWDRVDGYTF. The CDR3 DNA is TGTGCCAGCAGTTTAAGGTGGGACAGGGTTGATGGCTACACCTTC.

The J gene is TRBJ2-1, the V gene TRBV4-2; 10 bases fit TRBD2. With V trimmed by 4 bases and J by 5 bases, 11 bases remained unmatched. The CDR3 contains 17 residues. Germline-derived CDR1 and CDR2 are LGHNA and YNFKEQ. The CDR3 spells CASSPPSGSSRDNEQFF. The DNA of the CDR3 is TGTGCCAGCAGCCCCCCTAGCGGGAGTTCGCGCGACAATGAGCAGTTCTTC.

About this clonotype: A read error may produce the germline difference seen at one junction end. The chain recombines TRBV6-2 or TRBV6-3 with TRBJ2-6; D uncertain. This CDR3 comprises 14 residues. Germline CDR1 MNHEY, CDR2 SVGEGT. DNA of the CDR3: TGTGCCAGCAGTTACCTTGCTTTGGCCAACGCCCTGACTTTC. Protein sequence: CASSYLALANALTF.

The chain employs TRBV24-1 and TRBJ1-2; D gene unclear. The CDR3 runs to 14 residues. CDR1 KGHDR and CDR2 SFDVKD come from the germline V gene. The V and J ends lost 0 bases and 4 bases respectively, with 8 bases between them. This CDR3 reads CATSDLDQSYGYTF. CDR3 in DNA: TGTGCCACCAGTGATTTGGATCAGAGCTATGGCTACACCTTC.

This clonotype was counted once. The chain uses TRBV6-2 or TRBV6-3 and TRBJ2-1; 7 nucleotides agree with TRBD1. The CDR3 covers 15 residues. Germline CDR1 MNHEY, CDR2 SVGEGT. The V and J ends lost 6 bases and 4 bases, in that order; junction bases with no gene match: 9. CDR3 in DNA: TGTGCCAGCAGACGAACAGGGGCGCGGTACAATGAGCAGTTCTTC. It translates to CASRRTGARYNEQFF.

This rearrangement joins TRBV12-3 or TRBV12-4 to TRBJ1-2, with a tentative D call TRBD1 (5 bases). Trimming removed 8 bases from V and 8 bases from J, with 12 bases in between. The CDR3 sequence is 11 residues long. The CDR3 here is CASGTGAGYTF. DNA of the CDR3: TGTGCCAGCGGAACCGGGGCGGGCTACACCTTC.

V usage is TRBV19 and J usage is TRBJ2-7; TRBD1 is a possible D gene (5 bases). The V end lost 8 bases, the J end lost 3 bases, and 11 bases lay between the germline ends. CDR1 and CDR2 (germline): LNHDA, SQIVND (reference sequence). This CDR3 comprises 12 residues. CDR3 in amino acids: CASRSGYYEQYF. As DNA, the CDR3 is TGTGCCAGTCGTTCAGGGTACTACGAGCAGTACTTC.

The table lists this clonotype with a few counts. The chain recombines TRBV6-2 or TRBV6-3 with TRBJ1-2; D is undetermined. CDR3 length: 14 residues. CDR1 and CDR2 (germline): MNHEY, SVGEGT. Trimming pared 7 bases from V and 2 bases from J, leaving 14 bases between. CDR3 region: CASIGWADNYGYTF. CDR3 DNA: TGTGCCAGCATCGGGTGGGCGGACAACTATGGCTACACCTTC.